This paragraph reports one T cell receptor beta chain. The antigen is unknown. The germline V gene encodes CDR1 SGHTA and CDR2 FQGNSA. Deletions cut 7 bases from V and 5 bases from J, with 16 bases between. The CDR3 runs 14 residues. The data were obtained in a study of CD4 T cells in relation to SARS-CoV-2 and coronaviruses. Study background: Two subjects were Hispanic; patients were under 10 males and 4 females. The restricting HLA molecule for shared crossreactive spike epitopes was mapped.

Measured with immunoSEQ multiplex PCR; TCRdb has only the in-frame clones, and not every one. Of about 37,000 clones listed, around 85% are singletons. Study-level results: This crossreactivity analysis covered spike protein alone, no other viral proteins.

This receptor was obtained from an adult with COVID-19. The V gene is TRBV7-2, the J gene TRBJ2-3, with a weak D call TRBD2 (5 bases). Material for sequencing was memory CD4+ T cells from PBMCs. CDR3 sequence reads: CASTRELQKDTQYF. CDR3 DNA: TGTGCCAGCACGAGGGAGTTGCAAAAAGATACGCAGTATTTT.